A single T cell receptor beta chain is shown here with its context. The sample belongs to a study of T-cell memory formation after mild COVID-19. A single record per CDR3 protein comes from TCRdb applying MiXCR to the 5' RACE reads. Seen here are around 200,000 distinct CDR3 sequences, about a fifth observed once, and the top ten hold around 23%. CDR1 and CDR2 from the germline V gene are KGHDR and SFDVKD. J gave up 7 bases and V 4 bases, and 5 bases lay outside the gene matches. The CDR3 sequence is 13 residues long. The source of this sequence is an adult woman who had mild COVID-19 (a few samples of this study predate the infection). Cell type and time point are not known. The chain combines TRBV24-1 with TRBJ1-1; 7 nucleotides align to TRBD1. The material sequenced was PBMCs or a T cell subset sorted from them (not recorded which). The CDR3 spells CATSEGTAVEAFF. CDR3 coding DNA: TGTGCCACCAGTGAAGGGACAGCCGTTGAAGCTTTCTTT.